A selection of T cell receptor beta chains follows, all from one sample in a study of cytomegalovirus exposure and HLA in healthy donors. Data came from immunoSEQ multiplex PCR; TCRdb stores just in-frame clones and leaves some out. Of some 120,000 clones listed, around 79% are singletons. Input material: PBMCs. The receptors shown here come from a middle-aged woman in good health and CMV-seronegative. The CDR3 runs from the conserved cysteine through the conserved F or W. The D gene is left open where the match is weak. Size is omitted from some rows. Given values are once, few, many or a class for expanded clones.

d_call clone_size j_call v_call cdr3_aa cdr3_nt
- - TRBJ2-1 TRBV5-4 CASSQAMSSYNEQFF TGCGCCAGCAGCCAGGCGATGTCCTCCTACAATGAGCAGTTCTTC
- - TRBJ1-2 TRBV6-5 CASSYLGQQANYGYTF TGTGCCAGCAGTTACCTTGGGCAGCAAGCTAACTATGGCTACACCTTC
- - TRBJ2-2 TRBV19 CASSSLRQNWNTGELFF TGTGCCAGTAGTAGCCTAAGACAGAATTGGAACACCGGGGAGCTGTTTTTT
- - TRBJ2-7 TRBV6-5 CASRRDFGLEYF TGTGCCAGCAGGCGGGACTTCGGTTTAGAGTACTTC
TRBD1 - TRBJ2-7 TRBV13 CASSSTGDTYEQYF TGTGCCAGCAGCTCCACAGGGGACACCTACGAGCAGTACTTC
TRBD1 - TRBJ2-1 TRBV27 CASRFRTGGFYEQFF TGTGCCAGCAGATTTAGGACAGGGGGTTTTTATGAGCAGTTCTTC
- - TRBJ1-1 TRBV14 CASSLDVGAGAEAFF TGTGCCAGCAGCCTCGATGTGGGGGCCGGCGCTGAAGCTTTCTTT
- - TRBJ1-3 TRBV6-6 CASSSGTSRSGNTIYF TGTGCCAGCAGTTCCGGGACTTCCCGCTCTGGAAACACCATATATTTT
- - TRBJ2-5 TRBV6-1 CASSANRDPRETQYF TGTGCCAGCAGTGCGAACAGGGATCCTCGGGAGACCCAGTACTTC
- - TRBJ2-5 TRBV5-4 CASSPQTVQETQYF TGTGCCAGCAGCCCGCAGACTGTCCAAGAGACCCAGTACTTC
- - TRBJ2-1 TRBV27 CASSYRGGEQFF TGTGCCAGCAGCTACAGGGGAGGTGAGCAGTTCTTC
- - TRBJ2-1 TRBV5-5 CASFTGWDEQFF TGTGCCAGCTTCACAGGGTGGGATGAGCAGTTCTTC
- - TRBJ2-3 TRBV5-6 CASSLRQGFGTDTQYF TGTGCCAGCAGCTTGCGCCAGGGGTTTGGCACAGATACGCAGTATTTT
TRBD1 - TRBJ2-5 TRBV5-6 CASSGSGTGEETQYF TGTGCCAGCAGCGGGTCCGGGACAGGGGAAGAGACCCAGTACTTC
- - TRBJ1-1 TRBV7-3 CASSLIPLGQSFTEAFF TGTGCCAGCAGCTTAATTCCGTTAGGACAAAGCTTCACTGAAGCTTTCTTT
TRBD2 - TRBJ2-5 TRBV5-1 CASSLGLAGGETQYF TGCGCCAGCAGCTTGGGACTAGCGGGAGGGGAGACCCAGTACTTC
- - TRBJ2-2 TRBV5-6 CASSLVSRGITGELFF TGTGCCAGCAGCTTGGTGTCTAGGGGGATCACCGGGGAGCTGTTTTTT
- - TRBJ1-3 TRBV25-1 CASSGALSGNTIYF TGTGCCAGCAGTGGGGCCCTCTCTGGAAACACCATATATTTT
- - TRBJ1-2 TRBV7-2 CASSLADINYGYTF TGTGCCAGCAGCTTAGCGGACATTAACTATGGCTACACCTTC
- few TRBJ1-5 TRBV7-9 CASSSGVQPQHF TGTGCCAGCAGCTCGGGAGTTCAGCCCCAGCATTTT
- - TRBJ1-2 TRBV6-5 CASSLGMEHGYTF TGTGCCAGCAGTTTGGGTATGGAGCATGGCTACACCTTC
TRBD2 - TRBJ2-1 TRBV2 CASARSREGEQFF TGTGCCAGCGCTCGTTCCAGGGAGGGTGAGCAGTTCTTC
- - TRBJ1-1 TRBV30 CAWRARALYEAFF TGTGCCTGGAGGGCCAGGGCCTTGTACGAAGCTTTCTTT
- - TRBJ2-7 TRBV28 CASTAGRGFNEQYF TGTGCCAGCACCGCCGGCAGGGGTTTCAACGAGCAGTACTTC
TRBD1 once TRBJ1-5 TRBV7-9 CASSSGTGVLFSNQPQHF TGTGCCAGCAGCTCCGGGACAGGGGTTTTGTTCAGCAATCAGCCCCAGCATTTT